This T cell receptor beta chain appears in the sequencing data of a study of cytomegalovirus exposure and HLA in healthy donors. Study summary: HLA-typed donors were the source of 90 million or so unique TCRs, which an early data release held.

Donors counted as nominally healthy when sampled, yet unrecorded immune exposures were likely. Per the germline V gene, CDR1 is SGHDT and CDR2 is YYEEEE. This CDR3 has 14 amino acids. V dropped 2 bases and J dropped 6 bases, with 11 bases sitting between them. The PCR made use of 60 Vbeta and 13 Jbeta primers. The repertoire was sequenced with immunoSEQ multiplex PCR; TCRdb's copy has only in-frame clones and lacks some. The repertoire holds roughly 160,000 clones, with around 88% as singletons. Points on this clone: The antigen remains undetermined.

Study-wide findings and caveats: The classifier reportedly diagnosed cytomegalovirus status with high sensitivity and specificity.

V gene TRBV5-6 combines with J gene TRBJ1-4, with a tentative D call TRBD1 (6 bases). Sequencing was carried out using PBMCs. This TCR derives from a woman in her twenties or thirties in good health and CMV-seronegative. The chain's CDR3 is CASSFGTLDEKLFF. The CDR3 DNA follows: TGTGCCAGCAGCTTCGGGACATTGGATGAAAAACTGTTTTTT.